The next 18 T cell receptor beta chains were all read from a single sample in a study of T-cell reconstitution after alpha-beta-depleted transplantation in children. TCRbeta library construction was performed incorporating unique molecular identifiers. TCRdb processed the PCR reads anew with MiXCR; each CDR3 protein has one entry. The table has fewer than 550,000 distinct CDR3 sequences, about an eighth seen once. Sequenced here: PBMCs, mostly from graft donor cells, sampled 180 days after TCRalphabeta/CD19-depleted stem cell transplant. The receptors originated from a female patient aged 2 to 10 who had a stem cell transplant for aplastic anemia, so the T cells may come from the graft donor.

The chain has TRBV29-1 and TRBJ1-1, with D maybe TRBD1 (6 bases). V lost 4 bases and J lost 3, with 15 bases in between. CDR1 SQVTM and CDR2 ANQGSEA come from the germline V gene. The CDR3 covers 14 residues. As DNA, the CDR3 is TGCAGCGTTGCTCAGGGGCCGTGGGACACTGAAGCTTTCTTT. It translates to CSVAQGPWDTEAFF.

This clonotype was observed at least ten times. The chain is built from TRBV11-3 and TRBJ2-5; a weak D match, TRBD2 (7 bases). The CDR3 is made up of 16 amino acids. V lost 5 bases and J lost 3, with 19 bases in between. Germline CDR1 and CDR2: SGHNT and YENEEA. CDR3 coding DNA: TGTGCCAGCAGCCCCTGGGCGGGGGCAGCAGAAGAGACCCAGTACTTC. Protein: CASSPWAGAAEETQYF.

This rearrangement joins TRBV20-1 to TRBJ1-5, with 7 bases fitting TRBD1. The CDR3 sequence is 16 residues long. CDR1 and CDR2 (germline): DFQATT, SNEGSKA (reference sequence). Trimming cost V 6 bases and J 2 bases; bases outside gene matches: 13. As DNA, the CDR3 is TGCAGTGCCAATCGCTACCGGGACAGCCGCAATCAGCCCCAGCATTTT. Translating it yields CSANRYRDSRNQPQHF.

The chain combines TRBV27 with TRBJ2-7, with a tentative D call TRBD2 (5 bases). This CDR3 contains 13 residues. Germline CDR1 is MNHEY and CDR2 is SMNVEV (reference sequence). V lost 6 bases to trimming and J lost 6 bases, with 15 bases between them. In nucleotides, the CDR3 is TGTGCCAGCAGGTCAAGCGGTGCAGGCGAGCAGTACTTC. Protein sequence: CASRSSGAGEQYF.

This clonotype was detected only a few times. In DNA, the CDR3 is TGTGCCAGCCCAGTCCCGGTCAAGGACAATGAGCAGTTCTTC. Translation: CASPVPVKDNEQFF. The chain couples TRBV18 to TRBJ2-1; no reliable D call. This CDR3 is 14 amino acids long. Deletions cut 8 bases from V and 5 bases from J, with 16 bases between. Germline V gene data show CDR1 as KGHSH and CDR2 as LQKENI.

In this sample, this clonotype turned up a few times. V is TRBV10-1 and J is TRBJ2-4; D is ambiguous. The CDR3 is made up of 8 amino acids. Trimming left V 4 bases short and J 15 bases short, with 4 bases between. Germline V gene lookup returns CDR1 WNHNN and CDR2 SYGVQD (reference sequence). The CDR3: CASSVWYF. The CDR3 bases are TGCGCCAGCAGTGTGTGGTACTTC.

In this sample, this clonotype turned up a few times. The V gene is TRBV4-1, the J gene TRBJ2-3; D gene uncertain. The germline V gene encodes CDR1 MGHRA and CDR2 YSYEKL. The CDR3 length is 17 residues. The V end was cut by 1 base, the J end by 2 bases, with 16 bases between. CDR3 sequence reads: CASSQAHTRLLTDTQYF. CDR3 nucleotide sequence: TGCGCCAGCAGCCAAGCCCACACGCGACTCCTCACAGATACGCAGTATTTT.

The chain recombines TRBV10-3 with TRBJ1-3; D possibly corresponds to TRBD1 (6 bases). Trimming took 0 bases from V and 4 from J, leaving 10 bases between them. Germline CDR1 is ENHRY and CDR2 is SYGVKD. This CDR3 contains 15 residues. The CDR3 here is CAISESAGAGNTIYF. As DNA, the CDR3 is TGTGCCATCAGTGAGTCTGCAGGGGCAGGAAACACCATATATTTT.

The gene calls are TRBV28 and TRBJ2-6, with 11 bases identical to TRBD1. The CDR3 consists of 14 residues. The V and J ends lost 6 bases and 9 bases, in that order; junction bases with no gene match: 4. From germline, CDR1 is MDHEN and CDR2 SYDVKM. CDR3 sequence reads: CASRGQGAVNVLTF. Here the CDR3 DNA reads TGTGCCAGCAGAGGACAGGGGGCGGTCAACGTCCTGACTTTC.

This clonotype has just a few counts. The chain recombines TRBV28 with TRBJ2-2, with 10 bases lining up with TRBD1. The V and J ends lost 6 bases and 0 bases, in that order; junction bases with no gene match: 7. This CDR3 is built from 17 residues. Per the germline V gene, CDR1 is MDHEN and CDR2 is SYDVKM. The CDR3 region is CASSPLGQGSNTGELFF. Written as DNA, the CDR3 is TGTGCCAGCAGCCCATTGGGACAGGGGTCGAACACCGGGGAGCTGTTTTTT.

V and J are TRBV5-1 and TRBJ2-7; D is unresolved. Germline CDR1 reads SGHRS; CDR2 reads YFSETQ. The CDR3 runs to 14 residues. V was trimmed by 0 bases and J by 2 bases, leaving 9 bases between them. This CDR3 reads CASSLGGPPYEQYV. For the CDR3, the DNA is TGCGCCAGCAGCTTGGGCGGACCACCCTACGAGCAGTACGTC.

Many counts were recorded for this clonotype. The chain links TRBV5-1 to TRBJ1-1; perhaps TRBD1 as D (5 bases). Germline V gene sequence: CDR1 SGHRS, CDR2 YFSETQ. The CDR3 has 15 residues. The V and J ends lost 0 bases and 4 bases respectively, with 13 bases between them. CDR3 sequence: CASSLAGMGVTEAFF. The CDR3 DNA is TGCGCCAGCAGCTTGGCTGGCATGGGGGTCACTGAAGCTTTCTTT.

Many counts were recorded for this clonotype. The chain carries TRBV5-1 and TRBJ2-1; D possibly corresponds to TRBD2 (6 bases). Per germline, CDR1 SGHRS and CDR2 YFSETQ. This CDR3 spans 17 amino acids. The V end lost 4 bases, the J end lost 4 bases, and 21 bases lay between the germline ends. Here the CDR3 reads CASSPGLNSGDYNEQFF. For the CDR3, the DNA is TGCGCCAGCAGCCCCGGTTTGAATAGCGGAGATTACAATGAGCAGTTCTTC.

CDR3 DNA: TGTGCCAGTAGTACCCCGGGACTAGCAGGAAATCGTTACGAGCAGTACTTC. It yields the protein CASSTPGLAGNRYEQYF. The chain uses TRBV19 and TRBJ2-7; TRBD2 matches at 9 bases. From germline, CDR1 is LNHDA and CDR2 SQIVND (reference sequence). The CDR3 consists of 17 residues. V trimming: 4 bases; J trimming: 4 bases; junction bases outside the gene matches: 14.

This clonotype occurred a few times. The CDR3: CASSLGRAGTGELFF. CDR3 bases: TGTGCCAGCAGTTTGGGCAGGGCGGGAACCGGGGAGCTGTTTTTT. V usage is TRBV12-3 or TRBV12-4 and J usage is TRBJ2-2; the D gene is possibly TRBD2 (6 bases). The CDR3 has 15 residues. Deletions cut 3 bases from V and 5 bases from J, with 13 bases between.

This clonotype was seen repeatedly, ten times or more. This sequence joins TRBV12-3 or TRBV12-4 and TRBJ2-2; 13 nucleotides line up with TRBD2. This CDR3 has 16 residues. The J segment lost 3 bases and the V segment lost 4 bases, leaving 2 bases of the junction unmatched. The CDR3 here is CASSSTSGRDTGELFF. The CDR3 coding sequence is TGTGCCAGCAGTTCAACTAGCGGGAGGGACACCGGGGAGCTGTTTTTT.

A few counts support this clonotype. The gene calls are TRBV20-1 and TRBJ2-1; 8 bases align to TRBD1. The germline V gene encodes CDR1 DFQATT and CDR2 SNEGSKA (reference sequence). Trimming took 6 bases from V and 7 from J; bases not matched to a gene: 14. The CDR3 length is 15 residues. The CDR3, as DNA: TGCAGTGCACCTGACAGGGGTGGTAGGACAAATGAGCAGTTCTTC. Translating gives CSAPDRGGRTNEQFF.

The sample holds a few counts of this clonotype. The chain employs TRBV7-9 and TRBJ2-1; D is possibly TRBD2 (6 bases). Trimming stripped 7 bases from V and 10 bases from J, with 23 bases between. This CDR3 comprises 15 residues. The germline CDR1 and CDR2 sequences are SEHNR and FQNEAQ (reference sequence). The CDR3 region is CASIPRTGMGREQFF. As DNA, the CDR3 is TGTGCCAGCATCCCTCGCACTGGTATGGGGAGGGAGCAGTTCTTC.